This T cell receptor (beta chain) was sequenced in a study of graft-versus-host responses after intestinal transplantation. On the study more broadly: Each of the recipients got a multivisceral, liver-intestinal, or isolated intestinal transplant.

Sequenced by immunoSEQ multiplex PCR; TCRdb stores in-frame clones only, minus some. This sample yields 15,000 to 25,000 clones, of which roughly 70% are seen a single time; approximately 7.9% belongs to the top ten. Grafts had their tissue processed, releasing intraepithelial and lamina propria lymphocytes. Concerning this clone: Its cognate antigen is unknown.

Study results and caveats: Early post-transplant falls in HvG clones accompanied the peak levels of circulating GvH clones.

This CDR3 is built from 14 residues. The germline V gene has CDR1 SGHRS and CDR2 YFSETQ. The trim removed 4 bases at V and 2 bases at J, leaving 4 bases unmatched. V usage is TRBV5-1 and J usage is TRBJ1-2; 8 bases fit TRBD1. The sequencing used ileum tissue, collected around 20 days after intestinal transplant. The clonotype comes from a human patient who received an intestinal transplant, so some T cells may come from the graft donor. The CDR3 DNA sequence: TGCGCCAGCAGCCAAAACAGGGGGAACTATGGCTACACCTTC. It specifies CASSQNRGNYGYTF. Full variable domain (remainder filled in from reference TRBV5-1 and TRBJ1-2): KAGVTQTPRYLIKTRGQQVTLSCSPISGHRSVSWYQQTPGQGLQFLFEYFSETQRNKGNFPGRFSGRQFSNSRSEMNVSTLELGDSALYLCASSQNRGNYGYTFGSGTRLTVV.